Reported below is one TCR beta chain. The record originates from a study of blood T cell repertoires in COVID-19. Study-level background: Sample material is recorded as cDNA or gDNA derived from T cells, B-cell-depleted T cells, or PBMCs.

Profiling relied on immunoSEQ multiplex PCR, and the TCRdb table lists in-frame clones only, not all of them. The sample shows roughly 43,000 clones, 80% to 90% of them seen only once. The V and J ends lost 7 bases and 12 bases respectively, with 20 bases between them. CDR1 is SGHNT, CDR2 YYREEE, per germline (reference sequence). The CDR3 runs 14 residues. The receptor was isolated from a man in his 70s with active COVID-19. The chain uses TRBV5-4 and TRBJ1-6, with TRBD1 as a possible D gene (6 bases). The source material was peripheral blood. The CDR3 spells CASRGSRGEEPLHF. The CDR3, as DNA: TGTGCCAGCCGGGGTAGCAGGGGCGAAGAACCCCTCCACTTT.